This TCR beta chain was identified during a study of blood T cells in healthy people across ages (dated by TCRdb to about 2015). For context, the study as a whole: In model experiments, template switching captured roughly one uniquely barcoded TCR beta cDNA molecule for every two T cells. Four age groups were formed from the donors: young (average approximately 17 years), middle-aged (around 41), aged (around 68) and long-lived (approximately 78). Age-related changes in TCR beta repertoire diversity were measured in the study by deep sequencing normalized with unique cDNA molecular identifiers. Donors of different ages were randomly distributed across sequencing lanes to avoid experimental bias. Two additional independent replicas of 1 million unique cDNA reads from the same blood draw were analyzed for two donors (one aged 18 to 30 and one aged 80 or older).

The germline V gene (reference sequence) sets CDR1 to MNHEY and CDR2 to SMNVEV. Trimming takes 8 bases from V and 8 bases from J, and the germline ends sit 18 bases apart. The CDR3, cysteine through phenylalanine, is 14 amino acids long. The entry retains the CDR3 DNA only, 42 bases that are in frame from base 1. Summary of the overall study and its limitations: Estimates of total diversity from one million sequenced T cells were regarded as lower bounds and underestimates. Observed TCR beta diversity per million T cells fell roughly linearly with age, and a significant reduction was already apparent by age roughly 41. Because the CMV infection status of the donors was unknown, age-related changes in expanded clonotypes may potentially have been confounded. Observed TCR beta diversity correlated strongly with the percentage of naive T cells measured by flow cytometry. Because profiling used bulk unsorted PBMCs, naive and antigen-experienced compartments could not be compared conclusively. Compared with the aged group, the long-lived group had more naive CD4+ T cells, fewer expanded clones and increased TCR diversity, a pattern suggesting age selection.

The library was produced with 5' RACE. Instrument used: Illumina HiSeq 2500. A second PCR of roughly 7 to 11 cycles was performed with a sample-barcoded 5' primer and a J-beta primer mix. Each TCR beta cDNA molecule received a unique molecular identifier from a template-switch 5' adaptor carrying 12 random nucleotides. Each sample yielded at least 2.5 million CDR3-containing paired-end reads. The Mint cDNA synthesis kit, primed by a TRBC-specific oligonucleotide, was used to synthesize first-strand cDNA from all RNA. Following uracil-DNA glycosylase treatment, all cDNA underwent a first 18-cycle PCR with the universal primers M1SS and BC2_uni_R. The original pipeline was this. Normalization of each sample was performed by random selection of 1 million high-quality reads, each carrying a distinct molecular identifier. Reads sharing molecular identifiers were discarded rather than binned into consensus sequences. CDR3 identification, clonotype clustering and error correction used MiTCR with a Q25 quality threshold and the strictest error-elimination algorithm. A nonparametric unseen species model with Euler transformation was used to estimate lower-bound total TCR beta diversity. TCRdb reprocessing: public reads trimmed at Q25 with fastp, clones called with MiXCR, in-frame beta chains kept. Here each entry gathers all rows of one CDR3 protein and keeps the most common genes and DNA. The V and J calls shown here were made by TCRdb, not taken from the authors' results. Within this sample are about 830,000 distinct CDR3 sequences, with 58% of them counted one time only. The ten largest clones capture over 20% of the sample.

Concerning this clonotype: What antigen it recognizes has not been identified. Base quality data are lacking; no much larger clone is found one base away.

The donors were 40 or so Caucasian individuals from Russia, aged roughly 6 to 90 years, who were systemically healthy. Ten milliliters of peripheral blood were collected from each donor into EDTA-treated Vacutainer tubes. Ficoll-Paque density-gradient centrifugation was used to isolate PBMCs, with at least 7 million per sample. Trizol reagent was used to extract total RNA from the PBMCs, yielding at least 6 micrograms per sample. For every donor, an aliquot of PBMCs went through flow cytometry to measure the percentages of naive CD45RAhigh/CD27high T cells. The rearrangement joined TRBV27 to TRBJ1-4; a tentative D match to TRBD1 spans 6 bases. This TCR came from a man aged 25 to 40 in good health. The sequenced material came from blood. The DNA sequence reads TGTGCCAGCCGGGGGACAAAACGGGGGGAAAAACTGTTTTTT. The translation is CASRGTKRGEKLFF.